Each of the 30 T cell receptor beta chains below was sequenced from the same sample in a study of cytomegalovirus exposure and HLA in healthy donors. Primers: 60 Vbeta forward and 13 Jbeta reverse. Clones were sequenced by immunoSEQ multiplex PCR, and TCRdb holds only the in-frame ones, with some missing. Here the sample spans roughly 200,000 clones, approximately 80% being singletons. Sequenced sample: PBMCs. The receptor set was obtained from a man aged 50 to 59 in good health and CMV-seronegative.

This chain connects TRBV5-4 to TRBJ2-3; D is undetermined. With 5 bases removed from V and 7 bases from J, the gap between germline ends came to 14 bases. The germline V gene has CDR1 SGHNT and CDR2 YYREEE (reference sequence). The CDR3 runs to 13 residues. This chain's CDR3 is CASSPRGSYTQYF. In DNA form, the CDR3 reads TGTGCCAGCAGTCCTCGAGGCTCTTATACGCAGTATTTT.

The chain is built from TRBV4-2 and TRBJ2-5, with D possibly being TRBD2 (6 bases). The CDR3 extends over 16 amino acids. The V gene lost 0 bases and the J gene lost 5 bases, with 16 bases spanning the gap. Germline V lookup: CDR1 LGHNA, CDR2 YNFKEQ. CDR3 region: CASSQDRGGKGETQYF. The CDR3 bases are TGTGCCAGCAGCCAAGATCGGGGCGGGAAGGGCGAGACCCAGTACTTC.

This clone came up a few times. V is TRBV6-5 and J is TRBJ1-4, with a weak D call TRBD1 (6 bases). The CDR3 runs to 15 residues. V was pared by 7 bases and J by 7 bases, with 19 bases between. Germline loops: CDR1 MNHEY, CDR2 SVGAGI. The CDR3 is CASTSGVGGGEKLFF. CDR3 bases: TGTGCCAGCACTTCAGGGGTTGGGGGTGGTGAAAAACTGTTTTTT.

CDR3 sequence reads: CASSLTLSSGGYEQYF. The DNA for the CDR3 is TGTGCCAGCAGTTTAACGCTATCTAGCGGGGGTTACGAGCAGTACTTC. This chain connects TRBV28 to TRBJ2-7; 10 nucleotides align to TRBD2. CDR1 is MDHEN and CDR2 is SYDVKM in the germline V gene. The length of the CDR3 is 16 residues. Trimming removed 2 bases from V and 4 bases from J; junction bases left unmatched: 8.

The J gene is TRBJ2-6, the V gene TRBV29-1, with no clear D. CDR1 and CDR2 from the germline V gene are SQVTM and ANQGSEA. Trimming stripped 6 bases from V and 0 bases from J, with 6 bases between. The CDR3 totals 13 residues. CDR3 protein: CSVDNSGANVLTF. In nucleotides, the CDR3 is TGCAGCGTAGACAACTCTGGGGCCAACGTCCTGACTTTC.

This clone was observed once. The V gene is TRBV30, the J gene TRBJ1-5, with no clear D. CDR1 and CDR2 (germline): GTSNPN, SVGIG (reference sequence). V gave up 3 bases and J gave up 0 bases, with 6 bases separating them. The CDR3 contains 13 residues. The CDR3 DNA sequence: TGTGCCTGGAGCAGTAATAGCAATCAGCCCCAGCATTTT. It translates to CAWSSNSNQPQHF.

This clone was seen more than once but under ten times. CDR3 bases: TGTGCCAGCTGTCCAAAGGGCAGGGACTCCTACGAGCAGTACTTC. This translates into CASCPKGRDSYEQYF. The gene calls are TRBV21-1 and TRBJ2-7; TRBD1, as called in the table, went unchecked against the DNA. TRBV21-1 is a pseudogene. The CDR3 is made up of 15 amino acids.

The J gene is TRBJ2-7, the V gene TRBV6-6, with D perhaps TRBD2 (6 bases). V was clipped by 1 base and J by 0 bases, with 10 bases between them. CDR3 length: 15 residues. Germline V gives CDR1 MNHNY, CDR2 SVGAGI (reference sequence). CDR3 protein: CASSYWGGDSYEQYF. For the CDR3, the DNA is TGTGCCAGCAGTTACTGGGGCGGGGACTCCTACGAGCAGTACTTC.

The rearrangement links TRBV6-1 to TRBJ1-5; tentatively, D is TRBD1 (6 bases). The germline CDR1 and CDR2 sequences are MNHNS and SASEGT. CDR3 length: 17 amino acids. Trimming removed 3 bases from V and 4 bases from J, with 19 bases in between. In DNA form, the CDR3 reads TGTGCCAGCAGTGAGCCCCTCCAGGACAGCTTTAATCAGCCCCAGCATTTT. Protein sequence: CASSEPLQDSFNQPQHF.

The V call is TRBV5-1, the J call TRBJ1-5; D remains ambiguous. Germline loops: CDR1 SGHRS, CDR2 YFSETQ. Trimming took off 3 bases at V and 8 bases at J, with 12 bases between the two ends. This CDR3 has 13 residues. The CDR3 region has the DNA TGCGCCAGCAGCTCCGTCCGGGGTGAGCCCCAGCATTTT. Translation gives CASSSVRGEPQHF.

J is TRBJ1-1 and V is TRBV5-6; D might be TRBD1 (6 bases). The ends were cut back, 4 bases at V and 1 base at J, with 17 bases in the middle. Germline V lookup: CDR1 SGHDT, CDR2 YYEEEE. The CDR3 has 16 residues. In nucleotides, the CDR3 is TGTGCCAGCAGCCGGATCCGGGACAACTGGAACACTGAAGCTTTCTTT. Its translation is CASSRIRDNWNTEAFF.

V and J are TRBV29-1 and TRBJ2-7; a weak D match, TRBD2 (6 bases). In germline, CDR1 is SQVTM, CDR2 ANQGSEA. Trimming stripped 5 bases from V and 5 bases from J, with 22 bases between. This CDR3 comprises 15 residues. For the CDR3, the DNA is TGCAGCGTTTGGGGGGTAACCGACAAAGCCCACGAGCAGTACTTC. Amino acid sequence: CSVWGVTDKAHEQYF.

J is TRBJ2-7 and V is TRBV28; 10 bases match TRBD2. V gave up 1 base and J gave up 6 bases; unmatched junction bases: 6. The germline CDR1 and CDR2 sequences are MDHEN and SYDVKM. The CDR3 sequence is 15 residues long. The CDR3 DNA is TGTGCCAGCAGTTTATTGGCTAGCGGGAGTCGCGAGCAGTACTTC. It codes for CASSLLASGSREQYF.

This clone was detected a few times. The chain employs TRBV5-1 and TRBJ2-7; D not resolved. The CDR3 is made up of 14 amino acids. CDR1 SGHRS and CDR2 YFSETQ come from the germline V gene. Trimming pared 2 bases from V and 5 bases from J, leaving 14 bases between. This CDR3 reads CASSLQSSENEQYF. The CDR3 DNA reads as TGCGCCAGCAGCTTACAGTCTTCTGAGAACGAGCAGTACTTC.

This clone was counted only a few times. The chain couples TRBV9 to TRBJ1-2; 8 positions match TRBD1. Trimming at V came to 0 bases and at J to 0 bases, leaving 4 bases not matched to a gene. Per germline, CDR1 SGDLS and CDR2 YYNGEE. The CDR3 contains 16 residues. The DNA for the CDR3 is TGTGCCAGCAGCGTAGGAGGACAGGGAGCTAACTATGGCTACACCTTC. Its translation: CASSVGGQGANYGYTF.

V usage is TRBV19 and J usage is TRBJ2-7, with D maybe TRBD1 (5 bases). V was cut by 3 bases and J by 0 bases, with 9 bases left in between. The CDR3 runs 14 residues. Germline loops: CDR1 LNHDA, CDR2 SQIVND (reference sequence). CDR3 in DNA: TGTGCCAGTAGTATGCAGCAGGGCTCCTACGAGCAGTACTTC. Translating gives CASSMQQGSYEQYF.

CDR3 in amino acids: CASSLSYPPYNEQFF. For the CDR3, the DNA is TGTGCCAGCAGTTTATCGTATCCCCCTTACAATGAGCAGTTCTTC. The V gene is TRBV27, the J gene TRBJ2-1; D is uncertain. V was clipped by 0 bases and J by 4 bases, with 10 bases between them. There are 15 residues in the CDR3. Per the germline V gene, CDR1 is MNHEY and CDR2 is SMNVEV (reference sequence).

This chain joins TRBV2 and TRBJ2-7; 7 bases are shared with TRBD2. The germline V gene has CDR1 SNHLY and CDR2 FYNNEI. This CDR3 region has 16 residues. V shed 10 bases, J shed 4 bases, and the junction held 19 bases outside the gene matches. The CDR3: CATGRASGTIGYEQYF. DNA for the CDR3: TGTGCCACCGGCAGGGCTAGCGGAACGATTGGATACGAGCAGTACTTC.

This chain links TRBV6-1 with TRBJ2-2, with no clear D. CDR1 and CDR2 from the germline V gene are MNHNS and SASEGT. This CDR3 contains 14 residues. V was shortened by 7 bases and J by 3 bases, with 12 bases between the two germline ends. CDR3 nucleotide sequence: TGTGCCAGCACGAGAGCAGGTGACACCGGGGAGCTGTTTTTT. Protein sequence: CASTRAGDTGELFF.

The rearrangement links TRBV29-1 to TRBJ2-2; 9 bases are a match to TRBD2. Per the germline V gene, CDR1 is SQVTM and CDR2 is ANQGSEA. With 1 base clipped from V and 2 bases from J, the junction kept 14 bases outside the gene matches. This CDR3 contains 19 residues. DNA of the CDR3: TGCAGCGTTGAAGTGATAGCGGGAGCGGGGGGAACTAACACCGGGGAGCTGTTTTTT. Protein sequence: CSVEVIAGAGGTNTGELFF.

The chain has TRBV2 and TRBJ2-3; D may be TRBD2 (6 bases). The V end lost 5 bases, the J end lost 4 bases, and 22 bases lay between the germline ends. Germline CDR1 reads SNHLY; CDR2 reads FYNNEI. This CDR3 is built from 17 residues. CDR3 nucleotide sequence: TGTGCCAGCAGTTACGATCGGGAGCATACCCCCCCAGATACGCAGTATTTT. Translated, it gives CASSYDREHTPPDTQYF. Variable domain in full (rest from reference TRBV2 and TRBJ2-3): EPEVTQTPSHQVTQMGQEVILRCVPISNHLYFYWYRQILGQKVEFLVSFYNNEISEKSEIFDDQFSVERPDGSNFTLKIRSTKLEDSAMYFCASSYDREHTPPDTQYFGPGTRLTVL.

The chain carries TRBV29-1 and TRBJ2-3; D unresolved. The germline V gene encodes CDR1 SQVTM and CDR2 ANQGSEA. This CDR3 contains 17 residues. Trimming shortened V by 1 base and J by 0 bases, and 17 bases separated the two germline ends. The CDR3 region is CSVEGLDGLSSTDTQYF. The CDR3 bases are TGCAGCGTTGAAGGCCTCGACGGGTTATCTAGCACAGATACGCAGTATTTT.

This rearrangement joins TRBV6-5 to TRBJ1-4, with D possibly being TRBD1 (6 bases). Germline V gene sequence: CDR1 MNHEY, CDR2 SVGAGI. CDR3 length: 15 amino acids. V gave up 5 bases and J gave up 7 bases, with 17 bases separating them. CDR3 coding DNA: TGTGCCAGCAGTGCGACTTCAGGGGTTACTGAAAAACTGTTTTTT. Protein product: CASSATSGVTEKLFF.

Of note for this clone: The same CDR3 is also encoded by other DNA sequences in this sample. V usage is TRBV27 and J usage is TRBJ1-1, with 9 bases matching TRBD1. With 8 bases clipped from V and 3 bases from J, the junction kept 10 bases outside the gene matches. CDR3 length: 15 residues. The germline gives CDR1 MNHEY, CDR2 SMNVEV (reference sequence). This CDR3 is CASRLQGAGYTEAFF. The CDR3, as DNA: TGTGCCAGCCGGCTACAGGGGGCGGGTTACACTGAAGCTTTCTTT.

This chain connects TRBV5-1 to TRBJ2-3, with TRBD2 matching over 7 bases. Germline-derived CDR1 and CDR2 are SGHRS and YFSETQ. V lost 7 bases to trimming and J lost 2 bases; unmatched junction nucleotides: 13. CDR3 size: 16 residues. CDR3 sequence (DNA): TGCGCCAGCTTGGCGGGAGTAGCGGGCTCCACAGATACGCAGTATTTT. Translation: CASLAGVAGSTDTQYF.

The J gene is TRBJ1-4, the V gene TRBV9; 7 bases match TRBD1. V lost 2 bases to trimming and J lost 4 bases; unmatched junction nucleotides: 5. The CDR3 totals 15 residues. The germline V gene encodes CDR1 SGDLS and CDR2 YYNGEE. This chain's CDR3 is CASSVAGGFNEKLFF. CDR3 coding DNA: TGTGCCAGCAGCGTGGCAGGGGGTTTTAATGAAAAACTGTTTTTT. The complete variable domain, with remaining parts taken from reference TRBV9 and TRBJ1-4, reads DSGVTQTPKHLITATGQRVTLRCSPRSGDLSVYWYQQSLDQGLQFLIQYYNGEERAKGNILERFSAQQFPDLHSELNLSSLELGDSALYFCASSVAGGFNEKLFFGSGTQLSVL.

The chain carries TRBV5-5 and TRBJ1-1; no clear D. There are 13 residues in the CDR3. Germline lookup yields CDR1 SGHKS and CDR2 YYEKEE (reference sequence). V was clipped by 1 base and J by 1 base, with 5 bases between them. The CDR3 nucleotides are TGTGCCAGCAGCTTGCATCCGAACACTGAAGCTTTCTTT. This encodes CASSLHPNTEAFF.

The CDR3 sequence is CSVEYPRGRRVQETQYF. The CDR3 DNA follows: TGCAGCGTGGAATACCCCAGGGGGCGCCGGGTCCAAGAGACCCAGTACTTC. This sequence joins TRBV29-1 and TRBJ2-5; 8 bases line up with TRBD1. Trimming took 6 bases from V and 1 from J; bases not matched to a gene: 16. The CDR3 has 17 amino acids. Germline V lookup: CDR1 SQVTM, CDR2 ANQGSEA.

This clone was observed once. This sequence joins TRBV7-2 and TRBJ1-2; D is uncertain. V was trimmed by 2 bases and J by 3 bases, leaving 7 bases between them. Germline V CDR1 and CDR2: SGHTA, FQGNSA. The CDR3 sequence is 13 residues long. As DNA, the CDR3 is TGTGCCAGCAGCTTAAACAGCTACTATGGCTACACCTTC. Protein sequence: CASSLNSYYGYTF.

The rearrangement joins TRBV27 to TRBJ2-7, with TRBD2 as a possible D gene (6 bases). This CDR3 has 15 residues. Germline CDR1 MNHEY, CDR2 SMNVEV (reference sequence). V lost 6 bases and J 2 bases, leaving 17 bases between the germline ends. The CDR3 coding sequence is TGTGCCAGCAGCCCTTTAGGTGGGGGGACCTACGAGCAGTACTTC. This translates into CASSPLGGGTYEQYF.